Detailed here is one T cell receptor beta chain. The antigen is unknown. The CDR3 is 15 amino acids. The V gene's germline CDR1 is PRHDT and CDR2 FYEKMQ (reference sequence). V was clipped by 5 bases and J by 1 base, with 13 bases between them. The data originate from a study of CD8+ T cells in alopecia areata. Treatment specified: oral pan-JAK inhibitor, 5-10 mg twice daily. Alopecia areata patients provided lesional scalp punch biopsies and peripheral blood, both collected for the study. Isolated RNA was reverse transcribed into cDNA used as the sequencing template. The repertoire was sequenced with immunoSEQ multiplex PCR; TCRdb's copy has only in-frame clones and lacks some. The sample lists around 200,000 clones, 64% occurring once. The study, taken as a whole, reports: Tofacitinib produced a significant decrease in scalp clonality and in expanded CD8+ clones among the top 100. Tofacitinib did not eliminate many expanded lesional clones from scalp or blood. It was lesional scalp, especially alopecia totalis/universalis, that showed higher clonality than normal scalp.

The V call is TRBV13, the J call TRBJ2-3; TRBD2 is a possible D gene (6 bases). The receptor's source is a human donor with alopecia areata. This material consisted of CD4+ T cells sorted from blood, taken at week 4, from a patient treated with tofacitinib. CDR3 region: CASSLGLLRTDTQYF. CDR3 nucleotides: TGTGCCAGCAGCCTTGGACTACTTCGCACAGATACGCAGTATTTT.